These T cell receptor beta chains were read from a single sample in a study of blood T cells in healthy people across ages. Via MiXCR, TCRdb re-called the 5' RACE reads, giving one row per CDR3 protein. The table lists over 450,000 distinct CDR3 sequences, around 24% of them singletons. These sequences were also reported in another study, on T cells of mothers and their children.

The sequenced sample consisted of blood. The source of these receptors is a boy aged 5-17 years in good health. Each CDR3 is given with its conserved first and last residue. A D gene is named only where the DNA matches it firmly.

V	J	D	CDR3
TRBV10-3	TRBJ1-5	-	CAISEQGSNQPQHF
TRBV2	TRBJ2-7	-	CASSERGRRYEQYF
TRBV20-1	TRBJ1-2	TRBD1	CSARVQGAARDYGYTF
TRBV24-1	TRBJ2-5	TRBD2	CATAGASGVAGAQETQYF
TRBV12-3/TRBV12-4	-	-	CASSGGGGEAYNEQFF
TRBV3-1	TRBJ2-4	TRBD1	CASSQQTGTRNIQYF
TRBV30	TRBJ1-2	TRBD1	CAWRQGTGGKYGYTF
TRBV12-3/TRBV12-4	TRBJ2-1	-	CASSLAQGEEQFF
TRBV5-1	TRBJ2-3	-	CASSLGFSTDTQYF
TRBV2	TRBJ1-2	TRBD1	CASSPMDRGGGYTF
TRBV3-1	TRBJ2-3	TRBD2	CASSTTTSGSTDTQYF
TRBV7-2	TRBJ1-3	-	CASSLSTGFSGNTIYF
TRBV2	TRBJ2-3	-	CASSEAQRTQVETDTQYF
TRBV27	TRBJ2-1	-	CASSRWGAYNEQFF
TRBV7-6	TRBJ2-3	-	CASSSDITDTQYF
TRBV4-1	TRBJ2-1	TRBD2	CASSPVMTSGYYNEQFF
TRBV4-1	TRBJ1-2	TRBD1	CASSPPKGTDYGYTF
TRBV24-1	-	-	CATTQTVTNEQYF
TRBV7-2	TRBJ1-6	TRBD1	CASSWGQSRSSYNSPLHF
TRBV6-1	TRBJ1-4	TRBD1	CASSTGTGGEKLFF
TRBV29-1	TRBJ2-7	TRBD2	CSGAGPVTGRIYEQYF
TRBV28	TRBJ1-6	-	CASSPRLNSPLHF
TRBV10-3	TRBJ1-6	-	CAISESSGDNSPLHF
TRBV2	TRBJ2-2	-	CASREGLNTGELFF
TRBV12-3/TRBV12-4	TRBJ2-3	TRBD1	CASNRQGVSTDTQYF
TRBV4-3	TRBJ2-6	TRBD1	CASSPEGGQSGANVLTF
TRBV4-1	TRBJ2-7	-	CASRRVPLHSYEQYF
TRBV24-1	TRBJ2-3	TRBD2	CATVKAGGTDTQYF
TRBV20-1	TRBJ1-2	-	CSASTDNYGYTF
TRBV6-5	TRBJ1-2	-	CASTKRQGGYTF
TRBV18	TRBJ2-5	TRBD1	CASSPSTNRGREQYF
TRBV20-1	TRBJ2-5	TRBD2	CSARPTSGNERFF
TRBV7-3	TRBJ2-1	-	CASSPGSTPGNEQFF
TRBV6-2/TRBV6-3	TRBJ2-5	-	CASSPPPGRRKTQYF
TRBV7-9	TRBJ2-2	-	CASRPGGELFF
TRBV20-1	TRBJ2-5	TRBD1	CSARGDRERQETQYF
TRBV28	TRBJ2-7	-	CASKAASYEQYF
TRBV7-2	-	TRBD2	CASSSWTSGRREGYEQYF
TRBV20-1	TRBJ2-1	TRBD2	CSARDFRAGLSSYNEQFF
TRBV6-2/TRBV6-3	TRBJ2-5	TRBD2	CASSTSGRGNQETQYF
TRBV11-2	TRBJ2-7	-	CASSLTRESSYEQYF
TRBV20-1	TRBJ2-1	-	CSARTRGYNEQFF
TRBV5-1	TRBJ1-1	-	CASSLKGLTEAFF
TRBV29-1	TRBJ2-1	TRBD2	CSVVLAGGRNEQFF
TRBV20-1	TRBJ2-5	TRBD1	CSARDRTGGVETQYF
TRBV4-3	TRBJ2-7	TRBD2	CASSQSGVGSSYEQYF